The 6 T cell receptor beta chains below come from one sample, sequenced in a study of T-cell reconstitution after alpha-beta-depleted transplantation in children. TCRbeta library construction was performed incorporating unique molecular identifiers. TCRdb analysed the PCR reads with MiXCR anew, one entry per CDR3 protein. The repertoire includes under 100,000 distinct CDR3 sequences, around 15% of them detected once, and about 19% sits in the top ten. The source was PBMCs, mostly from graft donor cells, collected 180 days after TCRalphabeta/CD19-depleted stem cell transplant. The origin of the receptors is a male patient aged 2 to 9 who had a stem cell transplant for acute lymphoblastic leukemia, so the T cells may come from the graft donor.

The J gene is TRBJ1-2, the V gene TRBV6-1, with 9 bases identical to TRBD1. The CDR3 sequence is 13 residues long. Trimming removed 3 bases from V and 5 bases from J; junction bases left unmatched: 1. Germline V CDR1 and CDR2: MNHNS, SASEGT. The CDR3 sequence is CASSETGGYGYTF. The CDR3 region has the DNA TGTGCCAGCAGTGAGACAGGGGGTTATGGCTACACCTTC.

The chain joins TRBV12-3 or TRBV12-4 to TRBJ1-1; TRBD1 agrees at 12 bases. V lost 6 bases to trimming and J lost 8 bases; unmatched junction nucleotides: 4. The CDR3 sequence is 13 residues long. CDR3 sequence (DNA): TGTGCCAGCAGCCGGGACAGGGGGCCCGAAGCTTTCTTT. Its translation is CASSRDRGPEAFF.

This clonotype was seen a handful of times. This rearrangement joins TRBV7-2 to TRBJ1-3; D is unclear. The length of the CDR3 is 15 residues. V shed 5 bases and J shed 9 bases, with 20 bases lying between them. Germline loops: CDR1 SGHTA, CDR2 FQGNSA. CDR3 loop: CASSRRTVGVGTIYF. In nucleotides, the CDR3 is TGTGCCAGCAGCAGACGGACGGTCGGGGTAGGCACCATATATTTT.

The rearrangement joins TRBV12-3 or TRBV12-4 to TRBJ2-5; 12 bases align to TRBD2. This CDR3 contains 15 residues. Losses at the gene ends were 6 bases for V and 2 bases for J; bases not matched to a gene: 4. CDR3 amino acids: CASRRTSGDQETQYF. Written as DNA, the CDR3 is TGTGCCAGCAGGAGGACTAGCGGGGATCAAGAGACCCAGTACTTC.

The genes are TRBV4-1 and TRBJ1-3; D perhaps matches TRBD1 (6 bases). Germline values: CDR1 MGHRA, CDR2 YSYEKL. Trimming shortened V by 2 bases and J by 4 bases, and 12 bases separated the two germline ends. The CDR3 covers 15 residues. CDR3 coding DNA: TGCGCCAGCAGCCAACTGGGGGCGAACGGAAACACCATATATTTT. It is translated as CASSQLGANGNTIYF.

This clonotype was seen a few times. The chain joins TRBV6-5 to TRBJ2-1, with D perhaps matching TRBD2 (5 bases). Between the trimmed V and J ends, which lost 5 bases and 9 bases, there was a span of 8 bases. This CDR3 region has 11 residues. Germline assignment: CDR1 MNHEY and CDR2 SVGAGI. The CDR3, as DNA: TGTGCCAGCAGTCAGGCGGGTGAGCAGTTCTTC. Its protein is CASSQAGEQFF.